Listed below are T cell receptor beta chains from one sample, sequenced in a study of cytomegalovirus exposure and HLA in healthy donors. Assay: immunoSEQ multiplex PCR; the TCRdb copy retains only in-frame clones and omits some. The sample holds 150,000 or so clones, 70% to 80% seen once. Sequenced sample: PBMCs. Source of these receptors: a man between 18 and 35 years old in good health and CMV-seropositive. The CDR3 runs from the conserved cysteine through the conserved F or W. Each record gives: V gene, CDR3 length, clone size, D gene, J gene, CDR3 DNA, CDR3 protein. D genes are given only for firm matches. Clone sizes are given selectively: once, few, many, or a class where the clone is expanded.

v_gene: TRBV7-9
len: 17
abundance: once
d_gene: TRBD1
j_gene: TRBJ2-7
CDR3nt: TGTGCCAGCAGCCCAATAGTCCGATCGACAGGGGTGCACGAGCAGTACTTC
CDR3aa: CASSPIVRSTGVHEQYF

v_gene: TRBV6-5
len: 14
abundance: -
d_gene: TRBD1
j_gene: TRBJ1-1
CDR3nt: TGTGCCAGCAGTTACGCCGACAGGGCCACTGAAGCTTTCTTT
CDR3aa: CASSYADRATEAFF

v_gene: TRBV19
len: 13
abundance: -
d_gene: -
j_gene: TRBJ1-1
CDR3nt: TGTGCCAGTAGCCTCCTCGCCAGCACTGAAGCTTTCTTT
CDR3aa: CASSLLASTEAFF

v_gene: TRBV27
len: 14
abundance: few
d_gene: TRBD1
j_gene: TRBJ1-1
CDR3nt: TGTGCCAGCAGTGTCGGGACAGGGGTTACTGAAGCTTTCTTT
CDR3aa: CASSVGTGVTEAFF

v_gene: TRBV5-1
len: 15
abundance: -
d_gene: TRBD2
j_gene: TRBJ2-3
CDR3nt: TGCGCCAGCAGCTTGAGCGGGAGTAGCACAGATACGCAGTATTTT
CDR3aa: CASSLSGSSTDTQYF

v_gene: TRBV15
len: 16
abundance: -
d_gene: TRBD2
j_gene: TRBJ2-1
CDR3nt: TGTGCCACCAGCAGAGGCGGGACTAGTGGCTTCGATGAGCAGTTCTTC
CDR3aa: CATSRGGTSGFDEQFF

v_gene: TRBV5-1
len: 16
abundance: -
d_gene: -
j_gene: TRBJ2-5
CDR3nt: TGCGCCAGCAGCTTGGCAATTGGATTCCGCGGGGAGACCCAGTACTTC
CDR3aa: CASSLAIGFRGETQYF

v_gene: TRBV4-1
len: 16
abundance: -
d_gene: -
j_gene: TRBJ1-2
CDR3nt: TGCGCCAGCAGCCAAGATCGGGATGGACGGGCCTATGGCTACACCTTC
CDR3aa: CASSQDRDGRAYGYTF

v_gene: TRBV4-2
len: 15
abundance: -
d_gene: -
j_gene: TRBJ1-1
CDR3nt: TGTGCCAGCAGCCAAGTGCGGGGGAGAGGCACTGAAGCTTTCTTT
CDR3aa: CASSQVRGRGTEAFF

v_gene: TRBV28
len: 14
abundance: -
d_gene: -
j_gene: TRBJ1-1
CDR3nt: TGTGCCAGCAGCCCCAGACAGGAGAACACTGAAGCTTTCTTT
CDR3aa: CASSPRQENTEAFF

v_gene: TRBV20-1
len: 11
abundance: once
d_gene: -
j_gene: TRBJ2-7
CDR3nt: TGCAGTGCTAGGCACCTGAGCGAGCAGTACTTC
CDR3aa: CSARHLSEQYF

v_gene: TRBV27
len: 13
abundance: -
d_gene: TRBD2
j_gene: TRBJ2-2
CDR3nt: TGTGCCAGCAGTTTTCGGGGGGCCGGGGAGCTGTTTTTT
CDR3aa: CASSFRGAGELFF

v_gene: TRBV30
len: 15
abundance: -
d_gene: TRBD2
j_gene: TRBJ2-1
CDR3nt: TGTGCCTGGAGTCCCTTAGCGGGGATCTACAATGAGCAGTTCTTC
CDR3aa: CAWSPLAGIYNEQFF

v_gene: TRBV30
len: 13
abundance: -
d_gene: -
j_gene: TRBJ1-5
CDR3nt: TGTGCCTGGAGTCAGCGTGGCGGCCAGCCCCAGCATTTT
CDR3aa: CAWSQRGGQPQHF

v_gene: TRBV5-1
len: 15
abundance: -
d_gene: TRBD2
j_gene: TRBJ2-7
CDR3nt: TGCGCCAGCAGCTTGGCGGTTAGCGGGTCCTACGAGCAGTACTTC
CDR3aa: CASSLAVSGSYEQYF

v_gene: TRBV27
len: 14
abundance: -
d_gene: -
j_gene: TRBJ1-5
CDR3nt: TGTGCCAGCAGTCGAGACAGAGACGATCAGCCCCAGCATTTT
CDR3aa: CASSRDRDDQPQHF

v_gene: TRBV2
len: 14
abundance: -
d_gene: -
j_gene: TRBJ2-1
CDR3nt: TGTGCCAGCCAGGGGGGAGTTTTGAACAATGAGCAGTTCTTC
CDR3aa: CASQGGVLNNEQFF

v_gene: TRBV9
len: 14
abundance: -
d_gene: TRBD1
j_gene: TRBJ1-2
CDR3nt: TGTGCCAGCAGCGTAAGGGACAGGGGGGATGGCTACACCTTC
CDR3aa: CASSVRDRGDGYTF

v_gene: TRBV28
len: 15
abundance: -
d_gene: TRBD2
j_gene: TRBJ2-7
CDR3nt: TGTGCCAGCAGTTCTCTAGCGGGAGGTTCCTACGAGCAGTACTTC
CDR3aa: CASSSLAGGSYEQYF

v_gene: TRBV27
len: 16
abundance: -
d_gene: -
j_gene: TRBJ1-1
CDR3nt: TGTGCCAGCAGTTTATTTTTGGGCAGGTCGAACACTGAAGCTTTCTTT
CDR3aa: CASSLFLGRSNTEAFF

v_gene: TRBV6-5
len: 15
abundance: once
d_gene: -
j_gene: TRBJ2-6
CDR3nt: TGTGCCAGCAGAACACAGGGTACTGGGGCCAACGTCCTGACTTTC
CDR3aa: CASRTQGTGANVLTF

v_gene: TRBV2
len: 13
abundance: -
d_gene: -
j_gene: TRBJ2-2
CDR3nt: TGTGCCAGCCGACATTTGAACACCGGGGAGCTGTTTTTT
CDR3aa: CASRHLNTGELFF

v_gene: TRBV28
len: 14
abundance: -
d_gene: -
j_gene: TRBJ1-4
CDR3nt: TGTGCCAGCAGCTTCGGGAGTTCCTGGGAAAAACTGTTTTTT
CDR3aa: CASSFGSSWEKLFF

v_gene: TRBV2
len: 16
abundance: -
d_gene: TRBD2
j_gene: TRBJ2-3
CDR3nt: TGTGCCAGCACCTCTCCTGGACTAGCTAGGATAGATACGCAGTATTTT
CDR3aa: CASTSPGLARIDTQYF

v_gene: TRBV7-9
len: 14
abundance: few
d_gene: -
j_gene: TRBJ1-5
CDR3nt: TGTGCCAGCAGCTCTTTGGGAGGGAATCAGCCCCAGCATTTT
CDR3aa: CASSSLGGNQPQHF

v_gene: TRBV7-9
len: 13
abundance: -
d_gene: TRBD1
j_gene: TRBJ2-1
CDR3nt: TGTGCCAGCCAGCAGGGGGTCTACAATGAGCAGTTCTTC
CDR3aa: CASQQGVYNEQFF

v_gene: TRBV20-1
len: 11
abundance: -
d_gene: -
j_gene: TRBJ2-7
CDR3nt: TGCAGTGCCGGTTCGGGAGAAGTTAAGTACTTC
CDR3aa: CSAGSGEVKYF

v_gene: TRBV11-2
len: 15
abundance: -
d_gene: TRBD2
j_gene: TRBJ2-7
CDR3nt: TGTGCCAGCAGCCCTGCTTTAGCGGGTTCCTACGAGCAGTACTTC
CDR3aa: CASSPALAGSYEQYF

v_gene: TRBV30
len: 15
abundance: -
d_gene: -
j_gene: TRBJ2-2
CDR3nt: TGTGCCTGGAGTGTAACCCCCCCCGGAGGCGGGGAGCTGTTTTTT
CDR3aa: CAWSVTPPGGGELFF

v_gene: TRBV5-1
len: 17
abundance: -
d_gene: -
j_gene: TRBJ2-1
CDR3nt: TGCGCCAGCAGCTTGGGACTAGTGGGGGACCCGTACAATGAGCAGTTCTTC
CDR3aa: CASSLGLVGDPYNEQFF

v_gene: TRBV11-2
len: 15
abundance: -
d_gene: TRBD1
j_gene: TRBJ2-1
CDR3nt: TGTGCCAGCAGCCACCGACAGGGGGGCTCGAATGAGCAGTTCTTC
CDR3aa: CASSHRQGGSNEQFF

v_gene: TRBV5-1
len: 12
abundance: -
d_gene: -
j_gene: TRBJ2-1
CDR3nt: TGCGCCAGCAGCTTACACCGGGGGGAGCAGTTCTTC
CDR3aa: CASSLHRGEQFF

v_gene: TRBV7-8
len: 14
abundance: -
d_gene: -
j_gene: TRBJ1-1
CDR3nt: TGTGCCAGCAGCTTATTATCAGAGAACACTGAAGCTTTCTTT
CDR3aa: CASSLLSENTEAFF

v_gene: TRBV11-3
len: 16
abundance: -
d_gene: TRBD2
j_gene: TRBJ2-2
CDR3nt: TGTGCCAGCAGCTTAGAACTAGCGGGAGTCACCGGGGAGCTGTTTTTT
CDR3aa: CASSLELAGVTGELFF

v_gene: TRBV9
len: 18
abundance: few
d_gene: -
j_gene: TRBJ2-2
CDR3nt: TGTGCCAGCAGCGTTACCCGAACCGGGACATTGAACACCGGGGAGCTGTTTTTT
CDR3aa: CASSVTRTGTLNTGELFF

v_gene: TRBV28
len: 13
abundance: -
d_gene: -
j_gene: TRBJ1-1
CDR3nt: TGTGCCATCCTTGACAGACAGAACACTGAAGCTTTCTTT
CDR3aa: CAILDRQNTEAFF

v_gene: TRBV7-2
len: 14
abundance: -
d_gene: TRBD2
j_gene: TRBJ2-1
CDR3nt: TGTGCCAGCAGGTTAGCGGGAGGGCCGGGTGAGCAGTTCTTC
CDR3aa: CASRLAGGPGEQFF

v_gene: TRBV5-1
len: 13
abundance: -
d_gene: -
j_gene: TRBJ1-2
CDR3nt: TGCGCCAGCAGCTTGGCGGGAGGCGGTGGCTACACCTTC
CDR3aa: CASSLAGGGGYTF

v_gene: TRBV27
len: 13
abundance: -
d_gene: TRBD1
j_gene: TRBJ2-7
CDR3nt: TGTGCCAGCACTTCGGGACAGGGCTACGAGCAGTACTTC
CDR3aa: CASTSGQGYEQYF

v_gene: TRBV19
len: 12
abundance: -
d_gene: -
j_gene: TRBJ2-2
CDR3nt: TGTGCCAGTAAAGCTTTCACCGGGGAGCTGTTTTTT
CDR3aa: CASKAFTGELFF

v_gene: TRBV27
len: 13
abundance: -
d_gene: -
j_gene: TRBJ1-1
CDR3nt: TGTGCCAGCAGTTTAAGCAGCGACCTTGAAGCTTTCTTT
CDR3aa: CASSLSSDLEAFF

v_gene: TRBV19
len: 15
abundance: -
d_gene: -
j_gene: TRBJ1-2
CDR3nt: TGTGCCAGTAGAAGAGGGAGAGCTCAAGACTATGGCTACACCTTC
CDR3aa: CASRRGRAQDYGYTF

v_gene: TRBV28
len: 16
abundance: -
d_gene: -
j_gene: TRBJ2-2
CDR3nt: TGTGCCAGCAGTCTCCAGGACAGTTGGGGGACCGGGGAGCTGTTTTTT
CDR3aa: CASSLQDSWGTGELFF

v_gene: TRBV7-2
len: 14
abundance: -
d_gene: TRBD1
j_gene: TRBJ1-4
CDR3nt: TGTGCCAGCAGCCCAACAGGGGGTTGGGAAAAACTGTTTTTT
CDR3aa: CASSPTGGWEKLFF

v_gene: TRBV4-2
len: 16
abundance: -
d_gene: TRBD2
j_gene: TRBJ2-7
CDR3nt: TGTGCCAGCAGCCAAGGTGGCAGCGGGAGCCTCTACGAGCAGTACTTC
CDR3aa: CASSQGGSGSLYEQYF

v_gene: TRBV19
len: 16
abundance: -
d_gene: TRBD2
j_gene: TRBJ2-7
CDR3nt: TGTGCCAGTAGTATACTGGCGGGGGAAAGCTCCTACGAGCAGTACTTC
CDR3aa: CASSILAGESSYEQYF

v_gene: TRBV6-5
len: 14
abundance: -
d_gene: TRBD1
j_gene: TRBJ1-2
CDR3nt: TGTGCCAGCAGCGAAGTGGGGACAGCGTATGGCTACACCTTC
CDR3aa: CASSEVGTAYGYTF